Only a few counts were recorded for the clone carrying this TCR beta chain. Clones were read by immunoSEQ multiplex PCR, and TCRdb kept only the in-frame ones, dropping some. The table includes over 200,000 clones, around nine tenths detected once. V lost 5 bases, J lost 2 bases, and 15 bases lay in between. In germline, CDR1 is SGHAT, CDR2 FQNNGV. The CDR3 spans 15 residues. The data originate from a study of blood T cell repertoires in COVID-19. This sequence originates from a woman younger than 45 who had been exposed to COVID-19. The V and J genes are TRBV11-2 and TRBJ1-2; D ambiguous. The sample consisted of PBMCs or T cells enriched from blood (not recorded which). CDR3 coding DNA: TGTGCCAGCAGCACTGGTGGGCTACGGAACTATGGCTACACCTTC. Residues: CASSTGGLRNYGYTF.